The clone carrying this T cell receptor (beta chain) was recorded only once. Its antigen is undetermined. The entry originates in a study of blood T cells in healthy people across ages. On the study more broadly: About one barcoded beta molecule per two T cells was the capture yield of template switching.

The authors drew about 10 milliliters of peripheral blood from each donor. Each sample yielded at least 5.5 micrograms of PBMC total RNA. The authors ran a second PCR of 7 to 11 cycles using a sample-barcoded 5' primer and a J-beta primer mix. TCRdb reanalysed the 5' RACE reads using MiXCR and keeps one entry per CDR3 protein. The table has roughly 1,300,000 distinct CDR3 sequences, 59% seen once. Broader study findings: Naive T cell percentage strongly correlated with TCR beta diversity.

The CDR3 has 15 amino acids. Trimming pared 7 bases from V and 1 base from J, leaving 14 bases between. The germline V gene has CDR1 MNHEY and CDR2 SMNVEV (reference sequence). The chain uses TRBV27 and TRBJ2-1; tentatively, D is TRBD1 (6 bases). The clonotype comes from a man aged 18 to 30 in good health. Sequencing used blood. The CDR3 bases are TGTGCCAGCACCCCTTCCGGGACATCCTACAATGAGCAGTTCTTC. It yields the protein CASTPSGTSYNEQFF.